This T cell receptor (beta chain) was found in a study of blood T cells in healthy people across ages. As for this clonotype: Its antigen is not known. One end of the junction is discordant with germline, which a read error may explain.

The study's findings and limits: For the donors, CMV status was unknown and possibly confounded expanded clonotype changes.

This CDR3 comprises 15 residues. Germline V gene lookup returns CDR1 MNHNS and CDR2 SASEGT. Researchers collected ten milliliters of peripheral blood from every single donor. Next came a second PCR, run for roughly 6 to 11 cycles, which used a sample-barcoded 5' primer along with a J-beta primer mix. The authors tagged each cDNA molecule using a template-switch adaptor with 12 random nucleotides. Each CDR3 protein is one row after TCRdb ran MiXCR on the 5' RACE reads. The data hold roughly 1.6 million distinct CDR3 sequences, with roughly 30% observed a single time. This sequence joins TRBV6-1 and TRBJ2-1; possibly TRBD1 or TRBD2 for D (5 bases each). This clonotype was obtained from a woman aged 25 to 39 in good health. Material: blood. The CDR3 DNA reads TGTGCCAGCAACCCCGGGACCCTGCCTGTGAATGGGCAGTTCTTC. Translation gives CASNPGTLPVNGQFF.